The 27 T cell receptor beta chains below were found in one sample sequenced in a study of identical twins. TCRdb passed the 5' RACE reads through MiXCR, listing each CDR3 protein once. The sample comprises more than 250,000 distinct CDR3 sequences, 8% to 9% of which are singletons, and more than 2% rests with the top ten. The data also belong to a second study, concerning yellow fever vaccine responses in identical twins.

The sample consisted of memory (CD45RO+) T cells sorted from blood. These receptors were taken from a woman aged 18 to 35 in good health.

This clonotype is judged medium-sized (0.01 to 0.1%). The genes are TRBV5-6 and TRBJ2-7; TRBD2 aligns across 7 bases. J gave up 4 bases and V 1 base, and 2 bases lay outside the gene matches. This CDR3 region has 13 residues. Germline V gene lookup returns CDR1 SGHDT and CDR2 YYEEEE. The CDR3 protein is CASSLYGGYEQYV. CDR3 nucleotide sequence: TGTGCCAGCAGCTTGTACGGGGGGTACGAGCAGTACGTC.

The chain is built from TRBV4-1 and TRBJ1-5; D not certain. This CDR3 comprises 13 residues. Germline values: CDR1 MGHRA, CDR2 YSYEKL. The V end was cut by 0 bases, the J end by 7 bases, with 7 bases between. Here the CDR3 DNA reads TGCGCCAGCAGCCAAGATAGTTTCCAGCCCCAGCATTTT. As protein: CASSQDSFQPQHF.

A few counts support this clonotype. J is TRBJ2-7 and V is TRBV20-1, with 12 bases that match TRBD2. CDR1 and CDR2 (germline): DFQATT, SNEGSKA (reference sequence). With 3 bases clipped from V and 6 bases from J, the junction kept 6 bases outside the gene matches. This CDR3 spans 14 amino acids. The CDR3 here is CSASKTSGSGEQYF. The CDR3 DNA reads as TGCAGTGCTAGCAAGACTAGCGGGAGCGGCGAGCAGTACTTC.

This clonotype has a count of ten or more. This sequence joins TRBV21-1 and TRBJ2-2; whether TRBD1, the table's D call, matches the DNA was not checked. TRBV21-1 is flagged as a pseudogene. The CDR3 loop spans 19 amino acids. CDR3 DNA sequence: TGTGCCAGCAGCCTAAGAGGACACGGATTTTCCGGATTAGCCGGGGAGCTGTTTTTT. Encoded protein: CASSLRGHGFSGLAGELFF.

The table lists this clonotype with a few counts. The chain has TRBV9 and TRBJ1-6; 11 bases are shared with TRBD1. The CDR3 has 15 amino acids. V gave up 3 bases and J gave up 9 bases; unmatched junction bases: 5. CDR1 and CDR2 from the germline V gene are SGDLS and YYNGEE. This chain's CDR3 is CASSALDRGRSPLHF. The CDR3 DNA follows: TGTGCCAGCAGCGCCTTGGACAGGGGGCGTTCACCCCTCCACTTT. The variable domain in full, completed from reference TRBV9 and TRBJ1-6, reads DSGVTQTPKHLITATGQRVTLRCSPRSGDLSVYWYQQSLDQGLQFLIQYYNGEERAKGNILERFSAQQFPDLHSELNLSSLELGDSALYFCASSALDRGRSPLHFGNGTRLTVT.

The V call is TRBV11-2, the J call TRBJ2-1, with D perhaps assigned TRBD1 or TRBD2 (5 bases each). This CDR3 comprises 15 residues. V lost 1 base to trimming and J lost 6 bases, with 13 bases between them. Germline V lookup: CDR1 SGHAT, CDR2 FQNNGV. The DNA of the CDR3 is TGTGCCAGCAGCTTAGGGGTCGGGACCATCAATGAGCAGTTCTTC. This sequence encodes CASSLGVGTINEQFF.

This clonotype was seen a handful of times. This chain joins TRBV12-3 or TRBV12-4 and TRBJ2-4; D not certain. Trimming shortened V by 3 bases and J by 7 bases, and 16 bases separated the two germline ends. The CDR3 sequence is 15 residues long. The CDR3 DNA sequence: TGTGCCAGCAGTTTCGCAGGTCAAGTGAATAACATTCAGTACTTC. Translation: CASSFAGQVNNIQYF.

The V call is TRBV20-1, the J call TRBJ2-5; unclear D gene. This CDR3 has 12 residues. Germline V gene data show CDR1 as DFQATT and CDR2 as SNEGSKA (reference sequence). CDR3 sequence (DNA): TGCAGCACCCGCCAGGTACAAGAGACCCAGTACTTC. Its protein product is CSTRQVQETQYF.

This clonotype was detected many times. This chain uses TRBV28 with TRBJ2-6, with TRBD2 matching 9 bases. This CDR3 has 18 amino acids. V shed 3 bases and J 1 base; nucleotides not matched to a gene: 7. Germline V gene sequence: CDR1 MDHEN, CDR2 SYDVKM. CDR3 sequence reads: CASSFLLAGKSGANVLTF. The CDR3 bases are TGTGCCAGCAGTTTCTTGCTAGCGGGGAAGTCTGGGGCCAACGTCCTGACTTTC.

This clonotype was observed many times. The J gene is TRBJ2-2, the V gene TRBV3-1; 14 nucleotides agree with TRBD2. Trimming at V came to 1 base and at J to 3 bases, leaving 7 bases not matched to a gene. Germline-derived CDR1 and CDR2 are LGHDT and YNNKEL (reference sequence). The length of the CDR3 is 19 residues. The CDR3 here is CASSQAGLAGGRDTGELFF. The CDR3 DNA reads TGTGCCAGCAGCCAAGCTGGACTAGCGGGAGGCCGGGACACCGGGGAGCTGTTTTTT.

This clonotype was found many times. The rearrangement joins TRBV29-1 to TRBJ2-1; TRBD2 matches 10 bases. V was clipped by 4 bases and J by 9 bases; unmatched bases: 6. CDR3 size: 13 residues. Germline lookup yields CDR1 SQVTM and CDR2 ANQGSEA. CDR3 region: CSVGLAGVGEQFF. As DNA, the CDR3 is TGCAGCGTTGGCCTAGCGGGAGTTGGTGAGCAGTTCTTC.

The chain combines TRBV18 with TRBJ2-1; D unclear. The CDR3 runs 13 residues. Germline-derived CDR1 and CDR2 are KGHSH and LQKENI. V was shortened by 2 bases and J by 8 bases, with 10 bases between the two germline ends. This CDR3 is CASSPEDTDEQFF. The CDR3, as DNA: TGTGCCAGCTCACCAGAGGATACGGATGAGCAGTTCTTC.

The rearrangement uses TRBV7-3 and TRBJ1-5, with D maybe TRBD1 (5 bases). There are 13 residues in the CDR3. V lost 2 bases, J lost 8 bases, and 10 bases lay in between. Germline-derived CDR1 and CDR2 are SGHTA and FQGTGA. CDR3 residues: CASSLGTGEPQHF. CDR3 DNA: TGTGCCAGCAGCTTAGGGACTGGGGAGCCCCAGCATTTT.

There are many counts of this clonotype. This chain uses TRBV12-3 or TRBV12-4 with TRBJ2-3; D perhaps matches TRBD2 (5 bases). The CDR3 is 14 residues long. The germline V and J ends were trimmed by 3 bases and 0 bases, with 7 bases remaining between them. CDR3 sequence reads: CASSFTGSTDTQYF. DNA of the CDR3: TGTGCCAGCAGTTTCACGGGGAGCACAGATACGCAGTATTTT.

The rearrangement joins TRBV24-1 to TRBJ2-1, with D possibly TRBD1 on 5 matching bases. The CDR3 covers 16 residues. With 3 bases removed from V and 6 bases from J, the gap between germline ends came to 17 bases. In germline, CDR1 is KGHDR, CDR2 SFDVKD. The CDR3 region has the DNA TGTGCCACCAGTGATCCGACGGAAGGGGATCTCAATGAGCAGTTCTTC. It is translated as CATSDPTEGDLNEQFF.

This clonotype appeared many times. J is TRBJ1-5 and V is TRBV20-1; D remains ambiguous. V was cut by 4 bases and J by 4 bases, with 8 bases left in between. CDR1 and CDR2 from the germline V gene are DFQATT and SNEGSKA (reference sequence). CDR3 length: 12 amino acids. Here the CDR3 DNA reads TGCAGTGCTAAAGTCCTTAATCAGCCCCAGCATTTT. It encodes CSAKVLNQPQHF.

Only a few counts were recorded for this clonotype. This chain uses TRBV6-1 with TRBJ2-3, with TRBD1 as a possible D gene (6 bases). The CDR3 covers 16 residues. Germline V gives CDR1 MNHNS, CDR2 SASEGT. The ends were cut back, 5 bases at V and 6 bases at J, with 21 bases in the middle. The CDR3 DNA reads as TGTGCCAGCAGTCGCTCCGGACAGAACCTTGGGGATACGCAGTATTTT. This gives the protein CASSRSGQNLGDTQYF.

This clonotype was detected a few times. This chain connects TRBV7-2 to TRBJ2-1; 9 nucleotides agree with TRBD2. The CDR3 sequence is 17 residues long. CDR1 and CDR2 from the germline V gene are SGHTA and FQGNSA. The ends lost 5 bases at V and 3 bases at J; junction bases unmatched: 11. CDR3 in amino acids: CASSPRHLAGFYNEQFF. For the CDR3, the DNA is TGTGCCAGCAGCCCGAGGCATCTAGCGGGGTTCTACAATGAGCAGTTCTTC.

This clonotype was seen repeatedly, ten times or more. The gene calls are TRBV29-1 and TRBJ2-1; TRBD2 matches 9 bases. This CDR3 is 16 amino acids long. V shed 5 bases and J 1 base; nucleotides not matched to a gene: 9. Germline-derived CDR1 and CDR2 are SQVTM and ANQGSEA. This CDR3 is CSVPPGSGRSYNEQFF. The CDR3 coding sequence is TGCAGCGTTCCCCCGGGTAGCGGGAGATCCTACAATGAGCAGTTCTTC.

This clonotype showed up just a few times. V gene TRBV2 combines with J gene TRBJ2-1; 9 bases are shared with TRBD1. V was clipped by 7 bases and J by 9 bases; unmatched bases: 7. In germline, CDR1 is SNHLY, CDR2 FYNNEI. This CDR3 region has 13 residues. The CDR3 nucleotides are TGTGCCAGCAAACAGGGGGCAGTGGGTGAGCAGTTCTTC. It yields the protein CASKQGAVGEQFF.

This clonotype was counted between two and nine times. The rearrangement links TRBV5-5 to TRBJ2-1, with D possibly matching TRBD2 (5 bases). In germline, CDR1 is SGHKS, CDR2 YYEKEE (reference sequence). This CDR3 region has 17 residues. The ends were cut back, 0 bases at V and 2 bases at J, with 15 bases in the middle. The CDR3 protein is CASSLAEVASAYNEQFF. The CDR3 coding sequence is TGTGCCAGCAGCTTGGCCGAAGTAGCGTCAGCCTACAATGAGCAGTTCTTC.

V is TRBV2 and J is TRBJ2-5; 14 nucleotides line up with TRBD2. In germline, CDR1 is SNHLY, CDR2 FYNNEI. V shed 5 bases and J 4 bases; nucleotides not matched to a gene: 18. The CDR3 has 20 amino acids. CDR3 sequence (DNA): TGTGCCAGCAGTTCCAGACTAGCGGGGGGGCCAGCTACCAGACTAGAGACCCAGTACTTC. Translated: CASSSRLAGGPATRLETQYF.

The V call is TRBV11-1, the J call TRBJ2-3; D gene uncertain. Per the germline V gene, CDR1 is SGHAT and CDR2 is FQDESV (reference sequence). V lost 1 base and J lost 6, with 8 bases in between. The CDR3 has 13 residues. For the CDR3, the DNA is TGTGCCAGCAGCTTAGACCAGCTTGATACGCAGTATTTT. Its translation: CASSLDQLDTQYF.

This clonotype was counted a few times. The CDR3 DNA reads TGTGCCAGCAGGGTCCGGGGGATTGGCACAGATACGCAGTATTTT. Amino acid sequence: CASRVRGIGTDTQYF. The rearrangement uses TRBV2 and TRBJ2-3, with D possibly being TRBD2 (6 bases). V gave up 6 bases and J gave up 1 base, with 14 bases separating them. CDR1 and CDR2 from the germline V gene are SNHLY and FYNNEI. CDR3 size: 15 residues.

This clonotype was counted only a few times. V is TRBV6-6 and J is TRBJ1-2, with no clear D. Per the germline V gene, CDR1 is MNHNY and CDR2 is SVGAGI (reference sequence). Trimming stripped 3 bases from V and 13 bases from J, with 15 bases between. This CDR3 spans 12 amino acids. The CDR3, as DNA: TGTGCCAGCAGTTATACCCAGGACGGAAGCACCTTC. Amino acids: CASSYTQDGSTF.

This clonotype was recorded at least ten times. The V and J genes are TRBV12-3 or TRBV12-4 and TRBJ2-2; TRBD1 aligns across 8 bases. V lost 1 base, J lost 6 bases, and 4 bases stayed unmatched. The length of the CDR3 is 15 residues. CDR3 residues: CASSLGTGLAGELFF. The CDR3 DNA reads TGTGCCAGCAGTTTAGGGACAGGGCTGGCCGGGGAGCTGTTTTTT.

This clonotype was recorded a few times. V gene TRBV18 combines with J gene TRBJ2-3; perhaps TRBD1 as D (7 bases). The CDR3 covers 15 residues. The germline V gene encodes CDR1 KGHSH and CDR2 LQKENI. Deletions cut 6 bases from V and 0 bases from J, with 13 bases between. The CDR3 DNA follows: TGTGCCAGCTCTGCACAGGGGACTAGCACAGATACGCAGTATTTT. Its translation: CASSAQGTSTDTQYF.